Listed below are T cell receptor beta chains from one sample, sequenced in a study. TCRdb re-derived calls from the multiplex PCR reads in MiXCR, one entry per CDR3 protein. The data show 1,000 to 1,500 distinct CDR3 sequences, more than 20% seen once. The sample comprised naive CD4+ T cells sorted from blood. The receptors here all came from a female donor with breast cancer. The CDR3 runs from the conserved cysteine through the conserved F or W. D genes are given only for firm matches. A row's size may be missing; if present it is once, few, many or a size class.

CDR3 DNA	CDR3 protein	clone size	J gene	V gene	D gene
TGTGCCAGCAGTAGCGTACTAAACTATGGCTACACCTTC	CASSSVLNYGYTF	medium-sized	TRBJ1-2	TRBV12-3/TRBV12-4	-
TGTACCAGCGGTCACGGGGCGGGCTATGGCTACACCTTC	CTSGHGAGYGYTF	-	TRBJ1-2	TRBV12-3/TRBV12-4	-
TGTGCCAGCAGCCAAACGGTTGGGCAGTCTCTATATGGCTACACCTTC	CASSQTVGQSLYGYTF	medium-sized	TRBJ1-2	TRBV12-3/TRBV12-4	-
TGTGCCAGCGTTAGAGTTGACTATGGCTACACCTTC	CASVRVDYGYTF	-	TRBJ1-2	TRBV12-3/TRBV12-4	-
TGTGCCAGCAATGTTAGGAGGGCAGGCTATGGCTACACCTTC	CASNVRRAGYGYTF	large	TRBJ1-2	TRBV12-3/TRBV12-4	-
TGTGCCAGCAATTTGTTTAGTAACTATGGCTACACCTTC	CASNLFSNYGYTF	few	TRBJ1-2	TRBV12-3/TRBV12-4	-
TGTGCCAGCAGTCCCTGGGAGCAAAACTATGGCTACACCTTC	CASSPWEQNYGYTF	medium-sized	TRBJ1-2	TRBV12-3/TRBV12-4	-
TGTGCCAGCAGTCGGTTGGGGACTAACTATGGCTACACCTTC	CASSRLGTNYGYTF	medium-sized	TRBJ1-2	TRBV12-3/TRBV12-4	-
TGTGCCGGCGGTGTTACTGGGGATGGCTACACCTTC	CAGGVTGDGYTF	-	TRBJ1-2	TRBV12-3/TRBV12-4	-
TGTGCCAGTTGGGGTATAGTCGTGAGCTACACCTTC	CASWGIVVSYTF	-	TRBJ1-2	TRBV12-3/TRBV12-4	-
TGTGCCAGCAGTTACAGGGCGGATGGCTACACCTTC	CASSYRADGYTF	medium-sized	TRBJ1-2	TRBV12-3/TRBV12-4	-
TGTGCCAGCAGTTTCACTCCCGGGACAGGGTACGGCTACACCTTC	CASSFTPGTGYGYTF	medium-sized	TRBJ1-2	TRBV12-3/TRBV12-4	TRBD1
TGTGCCAGCAGTTTTGGGGAAGATGGCTACACCTTC	CASSFGEDGYTF	medium-sized	TRBJ1-2	TRBV12-3/TRBV12-4	-
TGTGCCGGCAAGGGGCTTGATGGAGTTAACTACGGCTACACCTTC	CAGKGLDGVNYGYTF	-	TRBJ1-2	TRBV12-3/TRBV12-4	-
TGTGCCAGCGGGCCACTGGGTAGCAGTAACTATGGCTACACCTTC	CASGPLGSSNYGYTF	-	TRBJ1-2	TRBV12-3/TRBV12-4	-
TGTGCCAGCAGCCTGGGGCCCAATGACTGCACCTTC	CASSLGPNDCTF	few	TRBJ1-2	TRBV12-3/TRBV12-4	-
TGTGCCAGCAGGGGAACCCCTATGAACTATGGCTACACCTTC	CASRGTPMNYGYTF	medium-sized	TRBJ1-2	TRBV12-3/TRBV12-4	-
TGTGCCAGCAGTTCTTCCCGGGCGGCTAACTATGGCTACACCTTC	CASSSSRAANYGYTF	few	TRBJ1-2	TRBV12-3/TRBV12-4	-